This TCR beta chain stems from a study of CD8 T cells in Susac syndrome. Random-hexamer reverse transcription was applied to about 0.45 to 1 ug RNA. TCRdb reprocessed the immunoSEQ multiplex PCR reads with MiXCR, giving one entry per CDR3 protein. The repertoire holds some 400,000 distinct CDR3 sequences, with around 85% as singletons. Germline values: CDR1 SEHNR, CDR2 FQNEAQ (reference sequence). This CDR3 spans 14 amino acids. Trimming cost V 6 bases and J 5 bases, with 13 bases left between them. From blood CD8+ and CD4+ T cells, the TCR beta chain was sequenced. The chain joins TRBV7-9 to TRBJ2-2, with unresolved D. Sequencing was performed on CD8+ T cells from PBMCs. The sequence was obtained from a human donor with multiple sclerosis. Here the CDR3 reads CASRTSLGTGELFF. CDR3 in DNA: TGTGCCAGCAGGACATCACTTGGGACCGGGGAGCTGTTTTTT.